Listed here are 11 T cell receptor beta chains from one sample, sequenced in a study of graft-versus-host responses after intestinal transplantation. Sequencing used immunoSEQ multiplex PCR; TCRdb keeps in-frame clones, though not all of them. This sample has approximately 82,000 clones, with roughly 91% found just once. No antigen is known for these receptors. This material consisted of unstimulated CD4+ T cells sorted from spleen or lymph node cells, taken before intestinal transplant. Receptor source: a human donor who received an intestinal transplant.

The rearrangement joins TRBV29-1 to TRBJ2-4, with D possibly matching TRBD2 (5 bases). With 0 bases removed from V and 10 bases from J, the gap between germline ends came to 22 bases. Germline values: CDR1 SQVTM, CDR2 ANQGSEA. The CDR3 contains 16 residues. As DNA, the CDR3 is TGCAGCGTTGAAGATCAGGCTTCGGGGTTCGGATTGATTCAGTACTTC. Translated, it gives CSVEDQASGFGLIQYF. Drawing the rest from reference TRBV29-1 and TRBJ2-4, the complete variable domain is SAVISQKPSRDICQRGTSLTIQCQVDSQVTMMFWYRQQPGQSLTLIATANQGSEATYESGFVIDKFPISRPNLTFSTLTVSNMSPEDSSIYLCSVEDQASGFGLIQYFGAGTRLSVL.

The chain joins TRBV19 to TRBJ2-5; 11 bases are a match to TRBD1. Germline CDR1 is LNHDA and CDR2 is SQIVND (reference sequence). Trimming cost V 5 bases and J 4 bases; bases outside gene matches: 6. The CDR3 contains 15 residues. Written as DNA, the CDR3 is TGTGCCAGTAGTGCAGGGACAGGGGGAGCAGAGACCCAGTACTTC. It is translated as CASSAGTGGAETQYF.

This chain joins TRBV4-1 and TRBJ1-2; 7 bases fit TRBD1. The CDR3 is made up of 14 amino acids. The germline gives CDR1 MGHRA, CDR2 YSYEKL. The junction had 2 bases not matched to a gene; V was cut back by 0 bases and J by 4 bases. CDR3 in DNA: TGCGCCAGCAGCCAAGAAAGGGGGCGCTATGGCTACACCTTC. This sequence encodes CASSQERGRYGYTF.

The chain's CDR3 is CASQTQGYPETQYF. The CDR3 DNA reads TGTGCCAGTCAGACACAGGGGTATCCAGAGACCCAGTACTTC. The V and J genes are TRBV19 and TRBJ2-5; 7 nucleotides agree with TRBD1. CDR3 length: 14 amino acids. The germline CDR1 and CDR2 sequences are LNHDA and SQIVND (reference sequence). V lost 8 bases and J lost 4; bases outside the gene matches: 10. Drawing the rest from reference TRBV19 and TRBJ2-5, the complete variable domain is DGGITQSPKYLFRKEGQNVTLSCEQNLNHDAMYWYRQDPGQGLRLIYYSQIVNDFQKGDIAEGYSVSREKKESFPLTVTSAQKNPTAFYLCASQTQGYPETQYFGPGTRLLVL.

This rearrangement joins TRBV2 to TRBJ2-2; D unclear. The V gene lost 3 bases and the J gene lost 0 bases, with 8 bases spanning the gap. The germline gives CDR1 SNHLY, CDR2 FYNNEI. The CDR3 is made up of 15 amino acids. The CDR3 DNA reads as TGTGCCAGCAGTGATAGTCCCACGAACACCGGGGAGCTGTTTTTT. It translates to CASSDSPTNTGELFF.

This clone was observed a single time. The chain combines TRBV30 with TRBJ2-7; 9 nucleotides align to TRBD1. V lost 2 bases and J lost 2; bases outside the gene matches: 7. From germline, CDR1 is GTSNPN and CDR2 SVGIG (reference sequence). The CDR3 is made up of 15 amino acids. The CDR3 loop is CAWSYRGPKPYEQYF. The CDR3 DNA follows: TGTGCCTGGAGTTACAGGGGGCCAAAGCCCTACGAGCAGTACTTC.

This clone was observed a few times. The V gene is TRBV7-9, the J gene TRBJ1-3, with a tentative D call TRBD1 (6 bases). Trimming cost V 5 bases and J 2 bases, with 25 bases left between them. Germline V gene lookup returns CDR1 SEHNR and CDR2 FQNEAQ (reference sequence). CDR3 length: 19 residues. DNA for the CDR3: TGTGCCAGCAGCCGTATCCTAATACAGGGTTTTTCTCCTGGAAACACCATATATTTT. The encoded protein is CASSRILIQGFSPGNTIYF.

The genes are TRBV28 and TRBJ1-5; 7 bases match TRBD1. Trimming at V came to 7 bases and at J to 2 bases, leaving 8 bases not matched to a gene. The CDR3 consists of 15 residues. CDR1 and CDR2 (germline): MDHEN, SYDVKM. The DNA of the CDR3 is TGTGCCAGCAACTTTAGGGGGCTCGGCAATCAGCCCCAGCATTTT. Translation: CASNFRGLGNQPQHF. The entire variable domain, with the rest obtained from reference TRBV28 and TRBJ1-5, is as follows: DVKVTQSSRYLVKRTGEKVFLECVQDMDHENMFWYRQDPGLGLRLIYFSYDVKMKEKGDIPEGYSVSREKKERFSLILESASTNQTSMYLCASNFRGLGNQPQHFGDGTRLSIL.

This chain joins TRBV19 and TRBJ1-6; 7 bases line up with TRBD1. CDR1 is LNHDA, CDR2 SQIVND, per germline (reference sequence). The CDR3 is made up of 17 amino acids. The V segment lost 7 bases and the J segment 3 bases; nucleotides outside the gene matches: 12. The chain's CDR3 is CASNDVGQLVYNSPLHF. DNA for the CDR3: TGTGCCAGTAACGACGTGGGACAGCTCGTCTATAATTCACCCCTCCACTTT.

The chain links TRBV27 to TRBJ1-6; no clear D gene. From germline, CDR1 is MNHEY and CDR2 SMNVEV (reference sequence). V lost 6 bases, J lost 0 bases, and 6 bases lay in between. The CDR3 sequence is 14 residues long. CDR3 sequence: CASRWSSYNSPLHF. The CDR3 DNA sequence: TGTGCCAGCAGATGGAGCTCCTATAATTCACCCCTCCACTTT.

CDR3 loop: CASSLESSGVYEQYF. The CDR3 region has the DNA TGTGCCAGCTCACTCGAGTCTAGCGGGGTCTACGAGCAGTACTTC. The V call is TRBV18, the J call TRBJ2-7; TRBD2 matches 9 bases. CDR3 length equals 15 residues. Germline-derived CDR1 and CDR2 are KGHSH and LQKENI. With V trimmed by 4 bases and J by 3 bases, 7 bases remained unmatched.